This TCR beta chain derives from a study of T cell responses to AZD1222 COVID-19 vaccine. Points from the study as a whole: Donors were largely white British and mainly female; clonal diversity was possibly underestimated. Spike-wide coverage was observed for vaccine-associated CD4 TCRs, with dominant responses at 160-218 and 743-854. The study sampled repertoires only after the peak T cell response.

Assay used: immunoSEQ multiplex PCR; TCRdb lists only in-frame clones, some missing. The table shows more than 75,000 clones, with roughly 91% occurring only once. CDR1 is SNHLY, CDR2 FYNNEI, per germline. The CDR3 runs 15 residues. V was cut by 2 bases and J by 6 bases, with 15 bases left in between. With respect to this clone: The antigen is undetermined.

The sequence was obtained from an adult in good health. V and J are TRBV2 and TRBJ2-3; D might be TRBD2 (7 bases). Sequencing used peripheral blood, obtained on day 0 of AZD1222 vaccination. The CDR3 region has the DNA TGTGCCAGCAGTGAATCGGTTGGGGGGGCGGATACGCAGTATTTT. It specifies CASSESVGGADTQYF.